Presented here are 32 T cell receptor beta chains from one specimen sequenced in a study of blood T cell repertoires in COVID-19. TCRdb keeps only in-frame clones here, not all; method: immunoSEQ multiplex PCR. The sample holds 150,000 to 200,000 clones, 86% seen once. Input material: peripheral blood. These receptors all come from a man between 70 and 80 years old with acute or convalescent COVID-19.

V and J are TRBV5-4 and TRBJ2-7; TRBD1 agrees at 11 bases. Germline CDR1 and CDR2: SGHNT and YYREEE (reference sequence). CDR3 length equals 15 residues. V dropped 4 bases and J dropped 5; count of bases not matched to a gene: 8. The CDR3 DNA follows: TGTGCCAGCAGCCCCGTGGGACAGGGGGTCGACGAGCAGTACTTC. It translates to CASSPVGQGVDEQYF.

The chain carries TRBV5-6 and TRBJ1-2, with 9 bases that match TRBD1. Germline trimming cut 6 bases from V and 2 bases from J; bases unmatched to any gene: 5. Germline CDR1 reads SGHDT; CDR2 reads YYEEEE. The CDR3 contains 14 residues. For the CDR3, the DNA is TGTGCCAGCACCAGGGACAGGGAGAACTATGGCTACACCTTC. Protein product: CASTRDRENYGYTF.

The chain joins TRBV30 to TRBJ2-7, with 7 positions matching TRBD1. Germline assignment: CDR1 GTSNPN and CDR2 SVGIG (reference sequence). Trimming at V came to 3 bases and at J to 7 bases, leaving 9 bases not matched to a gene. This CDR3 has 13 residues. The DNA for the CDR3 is TGTGCCTGGAGCGCTCAGGGGGTAGGGGAGCAGTACTTC. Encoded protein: CAWSAQGVGEQYF.

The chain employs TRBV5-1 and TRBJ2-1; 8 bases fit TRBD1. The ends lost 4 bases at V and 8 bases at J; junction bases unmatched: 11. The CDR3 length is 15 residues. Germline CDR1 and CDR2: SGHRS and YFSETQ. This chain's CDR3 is CASSPGQGGIDEQFF. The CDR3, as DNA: TGCGCCAGCAGCCCCGGACAGGGAGGAATCGATGAGCAGTTCTTC.

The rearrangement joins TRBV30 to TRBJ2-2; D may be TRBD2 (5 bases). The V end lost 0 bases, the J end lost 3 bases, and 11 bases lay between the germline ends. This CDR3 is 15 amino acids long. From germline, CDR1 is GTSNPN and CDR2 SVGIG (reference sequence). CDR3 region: CAWSVLSGDTGELFF. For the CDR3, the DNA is TGTGCCTGGAGTGTACTTTCCGGGGACACCGGGGAGCTGTTTTTT.

This chain's CDR3 is CASGLGSGGLSYEQYF. The CDR3 DNA sequence: TGTGCTAGTGGTTTGGGATCAGGGGGTCTCTCCTACGAGCAGTACTTC. The chain carries TRBV12-5 and TRBJ2-7; TRBD1 matches at 7 bases. Per the germline V gene, CDR1 is LGHNT and CDR2 is FRNRAP. The CDR3 totals 16 residues. The V and J ends lost 1 base and 0 bases, in that order; junction bases with no gene match: 6.

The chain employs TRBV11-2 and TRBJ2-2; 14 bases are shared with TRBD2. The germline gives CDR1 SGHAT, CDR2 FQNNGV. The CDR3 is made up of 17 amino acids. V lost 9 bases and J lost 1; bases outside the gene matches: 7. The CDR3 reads CARAGLAGVMNTGELFF. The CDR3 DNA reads TGTGCCAGAGCGGGACTAGCGGGGGTCATGAACACCGGGGAGCTGTTTTTT.

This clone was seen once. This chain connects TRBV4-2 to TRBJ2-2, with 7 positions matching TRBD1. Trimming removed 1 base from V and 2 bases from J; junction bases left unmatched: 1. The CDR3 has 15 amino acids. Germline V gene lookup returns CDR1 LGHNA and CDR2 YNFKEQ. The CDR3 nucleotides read TGTGCCAGCAGCCAAGCAGGGGGTAACACCGGGGAGCTGTTTTTT. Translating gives CASSQAGGNTGELFF.

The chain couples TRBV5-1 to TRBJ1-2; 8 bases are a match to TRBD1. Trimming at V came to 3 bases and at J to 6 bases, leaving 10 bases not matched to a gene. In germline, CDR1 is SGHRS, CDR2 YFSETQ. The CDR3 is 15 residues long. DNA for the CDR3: TGCGCCAGCAGCTCCGGACAGGGTCTGGGTCATGGCTACACCTTC. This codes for CASSSGQGLGHGYTF.

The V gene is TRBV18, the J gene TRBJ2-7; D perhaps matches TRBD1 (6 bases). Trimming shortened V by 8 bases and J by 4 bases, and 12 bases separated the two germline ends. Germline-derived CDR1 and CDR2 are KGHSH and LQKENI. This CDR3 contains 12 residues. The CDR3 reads CASRTDLYEQYF. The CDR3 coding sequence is TGTGCCAGCCGGACAGATTTATACGAGCAGTACTTC.

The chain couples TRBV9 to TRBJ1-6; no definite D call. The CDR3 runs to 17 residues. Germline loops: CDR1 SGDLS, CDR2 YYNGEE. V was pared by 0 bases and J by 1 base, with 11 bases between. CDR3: CASSVGQLRSYNSPLHF. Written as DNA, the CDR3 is TGTGCCAGCAGCGTAGGGCAGTTGAGGTCCTATAATTCACCCCTCCACTTT.

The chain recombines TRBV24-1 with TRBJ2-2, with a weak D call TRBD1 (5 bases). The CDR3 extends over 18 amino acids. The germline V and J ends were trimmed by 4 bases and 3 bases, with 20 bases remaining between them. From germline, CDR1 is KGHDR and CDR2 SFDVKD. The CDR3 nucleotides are TGTGCCACCAGTGACCCCTCGTGGGGCTGGGGCGACACCGGGGAGCTGTTTTTT. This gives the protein CATSDPSWGWGDTGELFF.

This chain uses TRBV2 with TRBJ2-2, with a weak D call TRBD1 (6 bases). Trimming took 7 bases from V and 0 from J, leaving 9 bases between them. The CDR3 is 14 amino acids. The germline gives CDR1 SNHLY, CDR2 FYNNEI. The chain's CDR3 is CASTDRTNTGELFF. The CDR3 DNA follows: TGTGCCAGCACGGACAGAACGAACACCGGGGAGCTGTTTTTT.

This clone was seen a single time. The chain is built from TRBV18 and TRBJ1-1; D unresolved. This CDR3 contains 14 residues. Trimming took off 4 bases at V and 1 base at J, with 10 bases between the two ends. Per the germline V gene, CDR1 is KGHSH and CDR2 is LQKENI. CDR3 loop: CASSQTRQNTEAFF. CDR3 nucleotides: TGTGCCAGCTCACAGACACGGCAGAACACTGAAGCTTTCTTT.

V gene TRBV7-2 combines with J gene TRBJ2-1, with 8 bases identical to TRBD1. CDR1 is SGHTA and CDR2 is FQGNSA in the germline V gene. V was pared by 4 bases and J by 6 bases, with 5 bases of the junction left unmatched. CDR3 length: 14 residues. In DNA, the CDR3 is TGTGCCAGCAGCTCTGTCGACAGGGGCAATGAGCAGTTCTTC. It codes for CASSSVDRGNEQFF.

CDR3 sequence reads: CASSWDRGPYEQYF. The CDR3 coding sequence is TGTGCCAGCAGTTGGGACAGGGGACCCTACGAGCAGTACTTC. V and J are TRBV6-5 and TRBJ2-7; 10 nucleotides align to TRBD1. With 4 bases clipped from V and 2 bases from J, the junction kept 2 bases outside the gene matches. The CDR3 extends over 14 amino acids. Germline loops: CDR1 MNHEY, CDR2 SVGAGI.

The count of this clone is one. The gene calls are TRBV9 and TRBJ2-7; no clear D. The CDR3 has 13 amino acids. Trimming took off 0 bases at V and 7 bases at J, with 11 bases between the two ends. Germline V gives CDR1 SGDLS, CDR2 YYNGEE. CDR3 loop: CASSVALVSEQYF. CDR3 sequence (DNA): TGTGCCAGCAGCGTAGCCCTAGTCTCGGAGCAGTACTTC.

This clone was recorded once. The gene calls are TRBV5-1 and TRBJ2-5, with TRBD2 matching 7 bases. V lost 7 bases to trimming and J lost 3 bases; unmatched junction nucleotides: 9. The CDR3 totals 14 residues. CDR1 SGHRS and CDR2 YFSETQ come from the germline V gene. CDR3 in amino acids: CASALGGREETQYF. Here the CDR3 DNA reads TGCGCCAGCGCGCTTGGGGGGAGGGAAGAGACCCAGTACTTC.

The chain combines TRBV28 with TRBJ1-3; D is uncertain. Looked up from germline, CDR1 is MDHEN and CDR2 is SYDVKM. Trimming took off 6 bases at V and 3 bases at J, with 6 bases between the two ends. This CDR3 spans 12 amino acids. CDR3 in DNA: TGTGCCAGCAGGGTACATGGAAACACCATATATTTT. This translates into CASRVHGNTIYF.

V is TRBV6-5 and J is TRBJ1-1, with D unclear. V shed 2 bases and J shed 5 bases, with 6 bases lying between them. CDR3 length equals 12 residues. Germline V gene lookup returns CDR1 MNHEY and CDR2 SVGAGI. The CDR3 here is CASSYLGTEAFF. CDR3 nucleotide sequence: TGTGCCAGCAGTTACCTAGGAACTGAAGCTTTCTTT.

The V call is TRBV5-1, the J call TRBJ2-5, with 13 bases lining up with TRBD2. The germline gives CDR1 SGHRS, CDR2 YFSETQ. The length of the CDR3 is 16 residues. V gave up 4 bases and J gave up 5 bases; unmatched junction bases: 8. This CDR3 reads CASSLGLAGAGETQYF. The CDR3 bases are TGCGCCAGCAGCCTTGGACTAGCGGGAGCAGGCGAGACCCAGTACTTC.

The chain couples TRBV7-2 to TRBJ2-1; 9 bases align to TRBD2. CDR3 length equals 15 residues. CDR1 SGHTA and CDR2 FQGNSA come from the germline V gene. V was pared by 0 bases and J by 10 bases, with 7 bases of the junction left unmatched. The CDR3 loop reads CASSLASGGVGEQFF. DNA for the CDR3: TGTGCCAGCAGCTTAGCTAGCGGGGGAGTTGGAGAGCAGTTCTTC.

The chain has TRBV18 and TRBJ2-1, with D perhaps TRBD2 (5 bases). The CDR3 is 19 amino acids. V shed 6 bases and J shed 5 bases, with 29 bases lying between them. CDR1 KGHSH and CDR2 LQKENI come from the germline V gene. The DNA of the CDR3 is TGTGCCAGCTCCTCCCGGGCCCCGACCGGGATCGGGGTCCACAATGAGCAGTTCTTC. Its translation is CASSSRAPTGIGVHNEQFF. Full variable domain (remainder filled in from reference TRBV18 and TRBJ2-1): NAGVMQNPRHLVRRRGQEARLRCSPMKGHSHVYWYRQLPEEGLKFMVYLQKENIIDESGMPKERFSAEFPKEGPSILRIQQVVRGDSAAYFCASSSRAPTGIGVHNEQFFGPGTRLTVL.

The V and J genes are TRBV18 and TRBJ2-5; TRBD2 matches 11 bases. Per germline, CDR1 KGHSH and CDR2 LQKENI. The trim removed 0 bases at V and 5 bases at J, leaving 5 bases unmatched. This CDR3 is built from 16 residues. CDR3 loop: CASSPPRIAGGETQYF. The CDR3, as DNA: TGTGCCAGCTCACCACCTCGTATAGCGGGAGGGGAGACCCAGTACTTC.

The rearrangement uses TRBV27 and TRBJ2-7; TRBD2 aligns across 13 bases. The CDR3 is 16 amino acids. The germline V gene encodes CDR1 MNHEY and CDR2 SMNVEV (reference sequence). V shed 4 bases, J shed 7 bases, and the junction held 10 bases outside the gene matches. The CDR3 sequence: CASSSILAGGPSEQYF. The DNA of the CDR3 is TGTGCCAGCAGTTCCATACTAGCGGGAGGGCCGAGTGAGCAGTACTTC.

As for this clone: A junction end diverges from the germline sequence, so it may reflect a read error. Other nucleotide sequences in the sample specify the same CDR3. The CDR3 bases are TGCGCCAGTAGCTTAACGACAGGGAACACTGAAGCTTTCTTT. This encodes CASSLTTGNTEAFF. This chain connects TRBV5-1 to TRBJ1-1; a possible D gene is TRBD1 (6 bases). This CDR3 is 14 amino acids long. Germline assignment: CDR1 SGHRS and CDR2 YFSETQ.

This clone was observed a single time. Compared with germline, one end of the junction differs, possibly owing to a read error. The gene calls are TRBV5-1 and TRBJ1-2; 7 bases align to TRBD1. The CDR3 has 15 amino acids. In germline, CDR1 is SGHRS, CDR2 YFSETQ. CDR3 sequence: CANSLSPQGIYGYTF. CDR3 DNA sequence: TGCGCCAACAGCCTATCCCCACAGGGGATCTATGGCTACACCTTC.

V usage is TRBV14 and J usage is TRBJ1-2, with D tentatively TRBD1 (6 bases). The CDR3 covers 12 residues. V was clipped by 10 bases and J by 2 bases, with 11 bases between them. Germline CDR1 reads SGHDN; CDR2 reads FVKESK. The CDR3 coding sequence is TGTGCCACGGGACAAATGAACTATGGCTACACCTTC. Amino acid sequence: CATGQMNYGYTF.

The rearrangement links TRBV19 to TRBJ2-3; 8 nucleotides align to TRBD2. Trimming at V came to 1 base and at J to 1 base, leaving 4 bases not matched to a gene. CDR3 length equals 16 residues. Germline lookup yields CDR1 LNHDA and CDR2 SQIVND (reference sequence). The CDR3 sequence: CASSIVPGGGTDTQYF. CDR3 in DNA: TGTGCCAGTAGTATAGTTCCGGGAGGGGGCACAGATACGCAGTATTTT.

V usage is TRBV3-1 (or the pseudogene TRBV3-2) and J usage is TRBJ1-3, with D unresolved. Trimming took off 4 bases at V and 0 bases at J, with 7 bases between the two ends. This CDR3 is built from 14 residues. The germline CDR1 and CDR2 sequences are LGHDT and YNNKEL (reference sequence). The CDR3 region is CASSLLGSGNTIYF. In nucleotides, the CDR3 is TGTGCCAGCAGCCTTCTAGGCTCTGGAAACACCATATATTTT.

CDR3 bases: TGTGCCAGCAGTATCGTAGGCGGCTTCGAGCAGTACTTC. Translated: CASSIVGGFEQYF. This sequence joins TRBV27 and TRBJ2-7; D remains unclear. The CDR3 runs to 13 residues. Deletions cut 5 bases from V and 6 bases from J, with 14 bases between. Germline CDR1 is MNHEY and CDR2 is SMNVEV (reference sequence).

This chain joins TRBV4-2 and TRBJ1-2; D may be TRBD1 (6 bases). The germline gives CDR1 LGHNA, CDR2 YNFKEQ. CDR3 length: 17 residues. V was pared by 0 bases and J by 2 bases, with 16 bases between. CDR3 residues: CASSQDFDETGNYGYTF. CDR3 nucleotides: TGTGCCAGCAGCCAAGATTTTGACGAGACAGGAAACTATGGCTACACCTTC.